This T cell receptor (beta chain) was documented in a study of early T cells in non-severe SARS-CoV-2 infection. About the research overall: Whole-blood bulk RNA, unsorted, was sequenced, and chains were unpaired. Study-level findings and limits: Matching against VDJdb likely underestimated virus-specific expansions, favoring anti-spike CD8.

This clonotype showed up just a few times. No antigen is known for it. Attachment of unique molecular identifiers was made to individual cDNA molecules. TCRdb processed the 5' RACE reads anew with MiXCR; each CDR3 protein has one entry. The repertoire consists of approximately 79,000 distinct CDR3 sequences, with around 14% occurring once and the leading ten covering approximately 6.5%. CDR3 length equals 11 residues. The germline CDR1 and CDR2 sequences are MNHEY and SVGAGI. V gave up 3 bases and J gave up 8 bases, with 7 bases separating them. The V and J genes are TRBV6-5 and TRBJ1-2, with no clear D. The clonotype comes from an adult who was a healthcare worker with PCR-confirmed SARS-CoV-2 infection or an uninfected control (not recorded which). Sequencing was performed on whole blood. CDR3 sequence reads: CASSYGRGYTF. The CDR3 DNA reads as TGTGCCAGCAGTTATGGCCGAGGCTACACCTTC.